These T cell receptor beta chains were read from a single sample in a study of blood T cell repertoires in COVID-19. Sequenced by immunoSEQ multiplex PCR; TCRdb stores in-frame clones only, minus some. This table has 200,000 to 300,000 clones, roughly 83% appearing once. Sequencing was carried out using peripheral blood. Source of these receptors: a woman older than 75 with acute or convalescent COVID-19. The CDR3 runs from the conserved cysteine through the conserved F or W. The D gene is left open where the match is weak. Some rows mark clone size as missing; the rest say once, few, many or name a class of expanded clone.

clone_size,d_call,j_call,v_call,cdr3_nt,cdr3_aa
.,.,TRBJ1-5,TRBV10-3,TGTGCCATCAGTGATTCGGCAGGGTATCAGCCCCAGCATTTT,CAISDSAGYQPQHF
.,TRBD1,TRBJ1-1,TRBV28,TGTGCCAGCAGCCCGACAGGGGGGGCTGGAGCTTTCTTT,CASSPTGGAGAFF
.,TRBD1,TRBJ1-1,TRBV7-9,TGTGCCAGCAGCCGACTTGGGACAGGGGGCACTGAAGCTTTCTTT,CASSRLGTGGTEAFF
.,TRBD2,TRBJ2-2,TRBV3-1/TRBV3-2,TGTGCCAGCAGTCGGACTAGCGGGGGGCACACCGGGGAGCTGTTTTTT,CASSRTSGGHTGELFF
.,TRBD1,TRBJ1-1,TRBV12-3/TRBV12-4,TGTGCCAGCAGCAACAGGGGACGAGCTGAAGCTTTCTTT,CASSNRGRAEAFF
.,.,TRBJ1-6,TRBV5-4,TGTGCCACCCGGTCGGGGGGAGGGGCGGGAAATTCACCCCTCCACTTT,CATRSGGGAGNSPLHF
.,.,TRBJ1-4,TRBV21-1,TGTGCCAGCAGCAAAGGGAAGGCGGCAACTAATGAAAAACTGTTTTTT,CASSKGKAATNEKLFF
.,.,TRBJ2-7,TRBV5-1,TGCGCCAGCAGCTTGCTCGACAGCCAGACCTACGAGCAGTACTTC,CASSLLDSQTYEQYF
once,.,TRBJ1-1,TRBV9,TGTGCCAGCAGGCCGGTGAACACTGAAGCTTTCTTT,CASRPVNTEAFF
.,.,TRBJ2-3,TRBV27,TGTGCCAGCAGTTCCCGACAACTGGGAGATACGCAGTATTTT,CASSSRQLGDTQYF
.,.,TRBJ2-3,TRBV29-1,TGCAGCGTTGGTATAGGGAGGACAGATACGCAGTATTTT,CSVGIGRTDTQYF
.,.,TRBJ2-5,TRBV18,TGTGCCAGCTCACCTAAGACAGGTCTGAGGGAGACCCAGTACTTC,CASSPKTGLRETQYF
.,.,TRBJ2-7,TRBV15,TGTGCCACCAGCAGGGGTCCCACAGGAGGGCCCTACGAGCAGTACTTC,CATSRGPTGGPYEQYF
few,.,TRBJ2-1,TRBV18,TGTGCCAGCTCCTCCTCCTCCTACAATGAGCAGTTCTTC,CASSSSSYNEQFF
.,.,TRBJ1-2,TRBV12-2,TGTGCAAGTCGCTTAGTAGGACAGGGGGAGGTTGGCTACACCTTC,CASRLVGQGEVGYTF
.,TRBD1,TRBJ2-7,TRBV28,TGTGCCAGCAGTCCTCCCGACAGGGGTGTATTCGAGCAGTACTTC,CASSPPDRGVFEQYF
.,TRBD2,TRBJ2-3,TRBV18,TGTGCCAGCCGACTTGGCGGGGGGGCCACAGATACGCAGTATTTT,CASRLGGGATDTQYF
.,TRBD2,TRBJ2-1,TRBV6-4,TGTGCCAGCAGTGCTCAGCCGGGACTAGCGGGGAATGAGCAGTTCTTC,CASSAQPGLAGNEQFF
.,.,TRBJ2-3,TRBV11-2,TGTGCCAGCAGCCGAATGTTGGGCAGGGACACAGATACGCAGTATTTT,CASSRMLGRDTDTQYF
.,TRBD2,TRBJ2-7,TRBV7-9,TGTGCCAGCAGCCTTTCCGCGGGGGGGCTGTTCGAGCAGTACTTC,CASSLSAGGLFEQYF
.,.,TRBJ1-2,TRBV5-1,TGCGCCAGCAGCCAAATCCAGGGGCGCAGTAACTATGGCTACACCTTC,CASSQIQGRSNYGYTF
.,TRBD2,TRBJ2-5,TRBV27,TGTGCCAGCAGCGAGTTAGCGGGGGGGCGGGAGACCCAGTACTTC,CASSELAGGRETQYF
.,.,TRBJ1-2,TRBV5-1,TGCGCCAGCAGCTTAAAACAGGGAAACACTGGCTATGGCTACACCTTC,CASSLKQGNTGYGYTF
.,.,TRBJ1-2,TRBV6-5,TGTGCCAGCAGTATGACCTCGGCGGGGGAAGGCGGCTACACCTTC,CASSMTSAGEGGYTF
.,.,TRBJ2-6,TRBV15,TGTGCCACCAGCAGAGATCTCGGCTCTGGGGCCAACGTCCTGACTTTC,CATSRDLGSGANVLTF
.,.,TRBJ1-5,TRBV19,TGTGCCAGTACCGGGGGGCTCAATCAGCCCCAGCATTTT,CASTGGLNQPQHF
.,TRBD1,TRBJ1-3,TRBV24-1,TGTGCCACCAGTGATCGGCGCGACAGGGGGCTTGGAAACACCATATATTTT,CATSDRRDRGLGNTIYF
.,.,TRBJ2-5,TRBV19,TGTGCCAGTAGTATAGGGGGGCGAGGAAAAGAGACCCAGTACTTC,CASSIGGRGKETQYF
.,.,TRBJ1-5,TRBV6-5,TGTGCCAGCAGTCCAGTACGAAATCAGCCCCAGCATTTT,CASSPVRNQPQHF
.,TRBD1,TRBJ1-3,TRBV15,TGTGCCACCAGCAGAGACAGGGGGCTTCTTGGAAACACCATATATTTT,CATSRDRGLLGNTIYF
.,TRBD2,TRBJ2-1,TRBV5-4,TGTGCCAGCAGCTTCGAGTGGACTAGCGGGGGGGCCGGGGACAATGAGCAGTTCTTC,CASSFEWTSGGAGDNEQFF
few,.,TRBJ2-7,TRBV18,TGTGCCAGCTCACCCCCGGGGATTGAGCAGTACTTC,CASSPPGIEQYF
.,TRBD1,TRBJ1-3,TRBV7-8,TGTGCCAGCAGCTCCCGACAGGGCGCATCCTCTGGAAACACCATATATTTT,CASSSRQGASSGNTIYF
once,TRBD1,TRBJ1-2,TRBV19,TGTGCCAGTAGCCTAGGACAGGGGGCTAACTATGGCTACACCTTC,CASSLGQGANYGYTF
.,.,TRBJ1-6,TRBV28,TGTGCCAGCAGTTTCAGACAGCCTAATTCACCCCTCCACTTT,CASSFRQPNSPLHF
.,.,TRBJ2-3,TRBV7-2,TGTGCCAGCAGCACACCCACAGATACGCAGTATTTT,CASSTPTDTQYF
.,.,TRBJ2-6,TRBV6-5,TGTGCCAGCAGTTACGGGTCAGGGTCTGGGGCCAACGTCCTGACTTTC,CASSYGSGSGANVLTF
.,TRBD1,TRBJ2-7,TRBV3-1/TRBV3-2,TGTGCCAGCAGCCCCCGACAGGGGCCCAACCCTTTCTACGAGCAGTACTTC,CASSPRQGPNPFYEQYF
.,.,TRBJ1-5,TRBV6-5,TGTGCCAGCCGCCCCGGGGGCAATCAGCCCCAGCATTTT,CASRPGGNQPQHF
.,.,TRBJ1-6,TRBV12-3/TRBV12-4,TGTGCCAGCAGACCAATGCAGGGGAGCCTCCACTTT,CASRPMQGSLHF
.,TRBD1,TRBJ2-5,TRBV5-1,TGCGCCAGCAGCTCGTCGACAGGGGTGGGCGAGACCCAGTACTTC,CASSSSTGVGETQYF
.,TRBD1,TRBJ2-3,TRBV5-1,TGCGCCAGCAGCTTCCGGGACAGACCTAGCACAGATACGCAGTATTTT,CASSFRDRPSTDTQYF
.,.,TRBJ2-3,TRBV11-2,TGTGCCAGCAGCCGTGGGACAAAAACAGATACGCAGTATTTT,CASSRGTKTDTQYF
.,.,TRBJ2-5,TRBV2,TGTGCCAGCAGTCTCCAAGAGACCCAGTACTTC,CASSLQETQYF
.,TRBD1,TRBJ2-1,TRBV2,TGTGCCAACAGACAGGGTGCCTACAATGAGCAGTTCTTC,CANRQGAYNEQFF
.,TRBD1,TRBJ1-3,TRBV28,TGTGCCAGCAGTTTAACAACAGGGGGAGTCGGTGGAAACACCATATATTTT,CASSLTTGGVGGNTIYF
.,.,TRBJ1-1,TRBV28,TGTGCCAGCGGGGGGAGGGGGAGGCTGAACACTGAAGCTTTCTTT,CASGGRGRLNTEAFF
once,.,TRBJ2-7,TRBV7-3,TGTGCCAGCAGCTTAGGGCAGGGAAGGCAACAGTACTTC,CASSLGQGRQQYF
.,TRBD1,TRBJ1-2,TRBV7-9,TGTGCCAGCAGTGTAGTAATGGACAGGGACGGCTACACCTTC,CASSVVMDRDGYTF
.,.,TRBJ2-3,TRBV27,TGTGCCAGCAGTTCTCACAGGGACGGGCGCACAGATACGCAGTATTTT,CASSSHRDGRTDTQYF
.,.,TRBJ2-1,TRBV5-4,TGTGCCAGCAGCTGGGGCTCGGGGGTTCGGGGCAATGAGCAGTTCTTC,CASSWGSGVRGNEQFF
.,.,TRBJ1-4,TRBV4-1,TGCGCCAGCAGCCAAGACAGGGCAACTAATGAAAAACTGTTTTTT,CASSQDRATNEKLFF
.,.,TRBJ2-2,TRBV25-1,TGTGCCAGCAGTGAAGATGGCTACACCGGGGAGCTGTTTTTT,CASSEDGYTGELFF
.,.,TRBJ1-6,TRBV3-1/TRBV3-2,TGTGCCAGCAGCCGGCGGACTGGGGATAATTCACCCCTCCACTTT,CASSRRTGDNSPLHF
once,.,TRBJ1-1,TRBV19,TGTGCCAGTAGCGGGTCCAGCAACATGAACACTGAAGCTTTCTTT,CASSGSSNMNTEAFF
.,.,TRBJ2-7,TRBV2,TGTGCCAGCTCTCGGGGTCCCTTGACGGCCGAGCAGTACTTC,CASSRGPLTAEQYF
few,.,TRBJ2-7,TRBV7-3,TGTGCCAGCAGCTTAAACGCAGGGAATATCTACGAGCAGTACTTC,CASSLNAGNIYEQYF
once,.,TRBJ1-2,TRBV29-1,TGCAGCGTCCCAGACAGGAACTACACCTTC,CSVPDRNYTF